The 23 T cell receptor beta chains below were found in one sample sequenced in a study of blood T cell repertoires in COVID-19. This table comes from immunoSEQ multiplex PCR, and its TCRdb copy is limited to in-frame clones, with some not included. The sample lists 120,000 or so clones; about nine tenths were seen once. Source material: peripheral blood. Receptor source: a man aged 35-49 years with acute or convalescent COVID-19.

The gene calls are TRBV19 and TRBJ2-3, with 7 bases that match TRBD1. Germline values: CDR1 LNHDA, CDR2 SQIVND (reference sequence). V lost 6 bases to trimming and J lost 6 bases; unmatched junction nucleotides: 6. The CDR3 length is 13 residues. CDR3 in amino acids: CASSPARGDTQYF. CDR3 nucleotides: TGTGCCAGTAGCCCCGCCAGGGGGGATACGCAGTATTTT.

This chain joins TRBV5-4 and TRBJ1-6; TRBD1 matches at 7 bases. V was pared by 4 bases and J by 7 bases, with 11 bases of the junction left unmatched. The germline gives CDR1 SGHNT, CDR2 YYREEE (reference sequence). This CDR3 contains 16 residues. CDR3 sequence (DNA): TGTGCCAGCAGCCCTCTGACAGGGTCAGAGAATTCACCCCTCCACTTT. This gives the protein CASSPLTGSENSPLHF.

The CDR3 region has the DNA TGCAGCGTTGGGGACACACAGGGGGCGCGCGGCTACACCTTC. Its protein is CSVGDTQGARGYTF. The chain employs TRBV29-1 and TRBJ1-2, with 9 nucleotides matching TRBD1. There are 14 residues in the CDR3. The germline V gene has CDR1 SQVTM and CDR2 ANQGSEA. V was pared by 4 bases and J by 8 bases, with 11 bases of the junction left unmatched.

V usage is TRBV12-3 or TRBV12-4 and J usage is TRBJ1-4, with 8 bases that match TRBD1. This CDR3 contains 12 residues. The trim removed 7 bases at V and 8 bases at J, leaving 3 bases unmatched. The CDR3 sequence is CASMGQDEKLFF. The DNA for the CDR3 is TGTGCCAGCATGGGACAGGACGAAAAACTGTTTTTT.

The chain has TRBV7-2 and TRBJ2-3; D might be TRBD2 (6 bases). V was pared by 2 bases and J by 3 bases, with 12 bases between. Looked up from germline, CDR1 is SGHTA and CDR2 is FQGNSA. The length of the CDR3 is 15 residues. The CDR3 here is CASSLSAGPTDTQYF. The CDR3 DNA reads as TGTGCCAGCAGCTTATCAGCGGGTCCAACAGATACGCAGTATTTT.

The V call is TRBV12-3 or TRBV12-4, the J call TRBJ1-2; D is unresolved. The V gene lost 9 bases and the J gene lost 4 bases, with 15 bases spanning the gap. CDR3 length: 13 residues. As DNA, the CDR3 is TGTGCCAGTGGCCCCGTAGCGAGCTATGGCTACACCTTC. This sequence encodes CASGPVASYGYTF.

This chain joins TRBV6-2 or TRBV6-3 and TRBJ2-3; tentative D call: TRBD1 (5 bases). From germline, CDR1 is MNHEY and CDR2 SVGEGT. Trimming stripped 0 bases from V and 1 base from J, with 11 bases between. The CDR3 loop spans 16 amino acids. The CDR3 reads CASSYSFAGRTDTQYF. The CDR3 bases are TGTGCCAGCAGTTACTCGTTTGCAGGGCGCACAGATACGCAGTATTTT.

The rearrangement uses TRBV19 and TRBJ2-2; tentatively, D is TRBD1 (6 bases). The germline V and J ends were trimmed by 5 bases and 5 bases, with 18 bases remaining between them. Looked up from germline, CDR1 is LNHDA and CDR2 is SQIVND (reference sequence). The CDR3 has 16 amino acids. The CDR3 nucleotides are TGTGCCAGTAGTGACAATGACAGGCGGAATACCGGGGAGCTGTTTTTT. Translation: CASSDNDRRNTGELFF.

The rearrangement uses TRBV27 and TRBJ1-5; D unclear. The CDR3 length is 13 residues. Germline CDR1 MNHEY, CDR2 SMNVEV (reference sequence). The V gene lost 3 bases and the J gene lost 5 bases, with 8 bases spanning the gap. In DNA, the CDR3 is TGTGCCAGCAGTTTTAGTCACGATCAGCCCCAGCATTTT. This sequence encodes CASSFSHDQPQHF.

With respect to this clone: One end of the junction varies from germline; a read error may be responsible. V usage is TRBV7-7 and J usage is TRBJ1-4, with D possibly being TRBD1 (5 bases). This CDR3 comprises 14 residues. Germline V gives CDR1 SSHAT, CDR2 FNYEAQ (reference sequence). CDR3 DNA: TGTGCTAGCACCCCGGGGGGGGCTAATGAAAAACTGTTTTTT. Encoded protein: CASTPGGANEKLFF.

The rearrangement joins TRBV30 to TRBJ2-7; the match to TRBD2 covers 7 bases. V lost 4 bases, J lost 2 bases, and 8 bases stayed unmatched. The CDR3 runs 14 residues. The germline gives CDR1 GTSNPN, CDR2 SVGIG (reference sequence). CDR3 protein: CAWNGGGLTYEQYF. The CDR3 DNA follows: TGTGCCTGGAATGGGGGGGGTCTTACCTACGAGCAGTACTTC.

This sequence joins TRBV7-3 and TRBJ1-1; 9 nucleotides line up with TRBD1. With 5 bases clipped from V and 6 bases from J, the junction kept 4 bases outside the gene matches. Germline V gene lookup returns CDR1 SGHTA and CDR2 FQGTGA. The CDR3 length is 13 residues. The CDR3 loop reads CASSLGQGAEAFF. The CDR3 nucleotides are TGTGCCAGCAGCCTGGGACAGGGAGCTGAAGCTTTCTTT.

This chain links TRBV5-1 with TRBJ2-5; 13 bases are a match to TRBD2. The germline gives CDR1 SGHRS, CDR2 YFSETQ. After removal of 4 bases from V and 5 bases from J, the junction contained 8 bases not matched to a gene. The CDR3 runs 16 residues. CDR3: CASSRTSGGAGETQYF. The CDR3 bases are TGCGCCAGCAGCCGTACTAGCGGGGGGGCCGGGGAGACCCAGTACTTC.

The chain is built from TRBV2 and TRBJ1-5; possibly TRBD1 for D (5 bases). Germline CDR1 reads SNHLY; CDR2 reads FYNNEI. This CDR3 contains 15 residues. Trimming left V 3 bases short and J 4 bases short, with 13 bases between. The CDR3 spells CASSEEGRANQPQHF. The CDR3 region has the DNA TGTGCCAGCAGTGAGGAGGGGCGAGCGAATCAGCCCCAGCATTTT.

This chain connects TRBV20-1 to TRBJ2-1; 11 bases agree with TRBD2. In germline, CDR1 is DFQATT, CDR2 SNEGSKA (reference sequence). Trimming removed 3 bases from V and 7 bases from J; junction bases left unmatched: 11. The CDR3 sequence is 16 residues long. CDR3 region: CSASSVAGGPGNEQFF. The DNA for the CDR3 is TGCAGTGCTAGTTCAGTAGCGGGAGGGCCGGGGAATGAGCAGTTCTTC.

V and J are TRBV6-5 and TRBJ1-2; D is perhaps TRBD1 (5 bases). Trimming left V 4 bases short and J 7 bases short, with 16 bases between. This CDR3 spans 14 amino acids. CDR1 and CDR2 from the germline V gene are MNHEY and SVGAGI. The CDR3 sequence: CASSSPGDAGGYTF. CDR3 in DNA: TGTGCCAGCAGTTCTCCGGGGGATGCGGGTGGCTACACCTTC.

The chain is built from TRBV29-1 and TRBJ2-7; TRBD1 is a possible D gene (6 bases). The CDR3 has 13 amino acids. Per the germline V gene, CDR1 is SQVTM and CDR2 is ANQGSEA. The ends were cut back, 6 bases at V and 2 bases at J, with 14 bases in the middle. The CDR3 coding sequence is TGCAGCGTGTGGACAGCGGTAACCTACGAGCAGTACTTC. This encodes CSVWTAVTYEQYF.

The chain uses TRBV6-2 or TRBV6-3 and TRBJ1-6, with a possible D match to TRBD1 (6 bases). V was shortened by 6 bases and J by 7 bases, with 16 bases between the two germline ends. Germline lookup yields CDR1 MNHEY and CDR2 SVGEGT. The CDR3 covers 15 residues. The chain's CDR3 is CASSPRGRGNSPLHF. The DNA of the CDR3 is TGTGCCAGCAGCCCTCGAGGCAGGGGCAATTCACCCCTCCACTTT.

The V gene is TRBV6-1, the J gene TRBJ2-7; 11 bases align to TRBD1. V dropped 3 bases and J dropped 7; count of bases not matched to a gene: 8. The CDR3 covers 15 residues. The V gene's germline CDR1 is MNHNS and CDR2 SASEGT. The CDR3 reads CASSDRDRGEGEQYF. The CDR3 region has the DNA TGTGCCAGCAGTGACCGGGACAGGGGGGAAGGAGAGCAGTACTTC.

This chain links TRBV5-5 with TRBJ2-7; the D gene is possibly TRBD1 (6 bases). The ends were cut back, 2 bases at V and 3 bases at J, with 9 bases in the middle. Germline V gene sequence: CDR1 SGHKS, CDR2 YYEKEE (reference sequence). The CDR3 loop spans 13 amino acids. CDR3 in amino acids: CASSLEQGYEQYF. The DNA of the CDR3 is TGTGCCAGCAGCTTAGAACAGGGCTACGAGCAGTACTTC.

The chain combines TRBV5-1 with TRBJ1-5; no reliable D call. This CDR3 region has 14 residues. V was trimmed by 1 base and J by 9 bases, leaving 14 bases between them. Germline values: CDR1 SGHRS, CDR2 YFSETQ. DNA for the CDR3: TGCGCCAGCAGCTTGAACCCGGGTCGTGGGCCCCAGCATTTT. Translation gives CASSLNPGRGPQHF.

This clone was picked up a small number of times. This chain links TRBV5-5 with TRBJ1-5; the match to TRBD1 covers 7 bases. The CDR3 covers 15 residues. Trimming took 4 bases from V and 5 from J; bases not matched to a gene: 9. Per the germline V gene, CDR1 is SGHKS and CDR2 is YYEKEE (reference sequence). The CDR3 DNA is TGTGCCAGCAGCCCGACCGGGACAGTTCATCAGCCCCAGCATTTT. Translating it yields CASSPTGTVHQPQHF.

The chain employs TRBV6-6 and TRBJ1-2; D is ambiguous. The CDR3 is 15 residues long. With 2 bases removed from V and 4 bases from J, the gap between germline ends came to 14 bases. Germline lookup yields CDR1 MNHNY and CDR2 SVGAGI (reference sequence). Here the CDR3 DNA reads TGTGCCAGCAGTTACACCTCGGGTCCAGCCTATGGCTACACCTTC. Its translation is CASSYTSGPAYGYTF.